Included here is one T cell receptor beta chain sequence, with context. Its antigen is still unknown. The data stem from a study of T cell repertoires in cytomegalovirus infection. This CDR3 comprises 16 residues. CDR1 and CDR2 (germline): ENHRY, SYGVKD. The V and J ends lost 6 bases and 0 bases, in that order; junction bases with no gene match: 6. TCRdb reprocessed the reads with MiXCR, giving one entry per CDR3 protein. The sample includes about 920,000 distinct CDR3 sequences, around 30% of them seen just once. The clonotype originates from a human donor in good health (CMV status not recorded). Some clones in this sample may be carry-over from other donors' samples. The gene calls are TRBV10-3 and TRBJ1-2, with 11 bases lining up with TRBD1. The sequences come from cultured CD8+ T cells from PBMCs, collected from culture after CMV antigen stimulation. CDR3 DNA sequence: TGTGCCATCAGAATCGGACAGGGGGCGACTAACTATGGCTACACCTTC. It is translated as CAIRIGQGATNYGYTF.